This TCR beta chain is from a study of T cells after posttransplantation cyclophosphamide. Whole-study results and caveats: Blood and skin or GI T cell repertoires showed limited TRB overlap. Recipient CMV seropositivity and CMV reactivation strongly tracked TRB clonality.

The CDR3 runs 15 residues. V shed 4 bases and J 3 bases; nucleotides not matched to a gene: 5. Germline CDR1 SGHDT, CDR2 YYEEEE. Profiled with immunoSEQ multiplex PCR; TCRdb holds only in-frame clones, not every one. There are roughly 15,000 clones in the sample; 76% occur only once, and around 1.2% lies in the top ten. This clone was counted between two and nine times. Its antigen remains unidentified. The chain couples TRBV5-6 to TRBJ2-4; 9 nucleotides match TRBD1. What was sequenced was memory CD4+ T cells sorted from PBMCs. The TCR was taken from a man aged 50 or older. CDR3 nucleotides: TGTGCCAGCAGCCCACAGGGGGCTTTCAAAAACATTCAGTACTTC. Protein product: CASSPQGAFKNIQYF. The entire variable domain, with the rest obtained from reference TRBV5-6 and TRBJ2-4, is as follows: DAGVTQSPTHLIKTRGQQVTLRCSPKSGHDTVSWYQQALGQGPQFIFQYYEEEERQRGNFPDRFSGHQFPNYSSELNVNALLLGDSALYLCASSPQGAFKNIQYFGAGTRLSVL.